This T cell receptor (beta chain) was found in a study of blood T cell repertoires in COVID-19. Study as a whole: PBMCs, B-cell-depleted T cells, or T cells were the source of the cDNA or gDNA that made up the material.

Source study methods: Amplification from reference gene primers served as the basis for estimated nucleated cell counts. Profiling relied on immunoSEQ multiplex PCR, and the TCRdb table lists in-frame clones only, not all of them. The V and J calls and clone size are taken from that table; D and trimming were inferred from the DNA. The sample lists about 230,000 clones, 85% to 90% seen once, with about 4% in the top ten. CDR1 and CDR2 from the germline V gene are LNHNV and YYDKDF (reference sequence). The CDR3 totals 17 residues. V was clipped by 0 bases and J by 0 bases, with 14 bases between them. Participants spanned ages 18 to 89 years and resided in roughly 22 US areas. The study assigned cohorts using participant-reported clinical history.

V gene TRBV15 combines with J gene TRBJ1-2; D call uncertain. The source material was PBMCs or T cells enriched from blood (not recorded which). The sequence derives from a woman in her twenties or thirties with acute COVID-19. CDR3 coding DNA: TGTGCCACCAGCAGAGAGCGGGAGACGGGCCCTAACTATGGCTACACCTTC. It is translated as CATSRERETGPNYGYTF. Looking up the rest from reference TRBV15 and TRBJ1-2 gives the full variable domain: DAMVIQNPRYQVTQFGKPVTLSCSQTLNHNVMYWYQQKSSQAPKLLFHYYDKDFNNEADTPDNFQSRRPNTSFCFLDIRSPGLGDTAMYLCATSRERETGPNYGYTFGSGTRLTVV.